This T cell receptor (beta chain) was documented in a study of CD8+ T cells in alopecia areata. Sequencing relied on a cDNA template that was reverse transcribed from extracted RNA. Clones were read by immunoSEQ multiplex PCR, and TCRdb kept only the in-frame ones, dropping some. The profile covers over 200,000 clones, with approximately 61% appearing a single time and around 0.46% taken by the ten largest. In regard to this clone: Its specificity is unknown.

General study results and limits: Researchers report lesional scalp, most notably alopecia totalis/universalis, outstripped normal scalp in clonality. Sharing of TCRs across patients appeared less clear than in mice, possibly for HLA-related reasons.

This CDR3 has 14 residues. V was pared by 7 bases and J by 12 bases, with 10 bases of the junction left unmatched. In germline, CDR1 is MNHEY, CDR2 SMNVEV (reference sequence). This TCR came from a human donor with alopecia areata. The sequencing here drew on CD4+ T cells sorted from blood, taken at week 0. The chain uses TRBV27 and TRBJ2-1; 12 bases are shared with TRBD1. The CDR3 DNA reads TGTGCCAGCAAAGAACCGGGACAGGGGGCTTGGCAGTTCTTC. Translating it yields CASKEPGQGAWQFF.